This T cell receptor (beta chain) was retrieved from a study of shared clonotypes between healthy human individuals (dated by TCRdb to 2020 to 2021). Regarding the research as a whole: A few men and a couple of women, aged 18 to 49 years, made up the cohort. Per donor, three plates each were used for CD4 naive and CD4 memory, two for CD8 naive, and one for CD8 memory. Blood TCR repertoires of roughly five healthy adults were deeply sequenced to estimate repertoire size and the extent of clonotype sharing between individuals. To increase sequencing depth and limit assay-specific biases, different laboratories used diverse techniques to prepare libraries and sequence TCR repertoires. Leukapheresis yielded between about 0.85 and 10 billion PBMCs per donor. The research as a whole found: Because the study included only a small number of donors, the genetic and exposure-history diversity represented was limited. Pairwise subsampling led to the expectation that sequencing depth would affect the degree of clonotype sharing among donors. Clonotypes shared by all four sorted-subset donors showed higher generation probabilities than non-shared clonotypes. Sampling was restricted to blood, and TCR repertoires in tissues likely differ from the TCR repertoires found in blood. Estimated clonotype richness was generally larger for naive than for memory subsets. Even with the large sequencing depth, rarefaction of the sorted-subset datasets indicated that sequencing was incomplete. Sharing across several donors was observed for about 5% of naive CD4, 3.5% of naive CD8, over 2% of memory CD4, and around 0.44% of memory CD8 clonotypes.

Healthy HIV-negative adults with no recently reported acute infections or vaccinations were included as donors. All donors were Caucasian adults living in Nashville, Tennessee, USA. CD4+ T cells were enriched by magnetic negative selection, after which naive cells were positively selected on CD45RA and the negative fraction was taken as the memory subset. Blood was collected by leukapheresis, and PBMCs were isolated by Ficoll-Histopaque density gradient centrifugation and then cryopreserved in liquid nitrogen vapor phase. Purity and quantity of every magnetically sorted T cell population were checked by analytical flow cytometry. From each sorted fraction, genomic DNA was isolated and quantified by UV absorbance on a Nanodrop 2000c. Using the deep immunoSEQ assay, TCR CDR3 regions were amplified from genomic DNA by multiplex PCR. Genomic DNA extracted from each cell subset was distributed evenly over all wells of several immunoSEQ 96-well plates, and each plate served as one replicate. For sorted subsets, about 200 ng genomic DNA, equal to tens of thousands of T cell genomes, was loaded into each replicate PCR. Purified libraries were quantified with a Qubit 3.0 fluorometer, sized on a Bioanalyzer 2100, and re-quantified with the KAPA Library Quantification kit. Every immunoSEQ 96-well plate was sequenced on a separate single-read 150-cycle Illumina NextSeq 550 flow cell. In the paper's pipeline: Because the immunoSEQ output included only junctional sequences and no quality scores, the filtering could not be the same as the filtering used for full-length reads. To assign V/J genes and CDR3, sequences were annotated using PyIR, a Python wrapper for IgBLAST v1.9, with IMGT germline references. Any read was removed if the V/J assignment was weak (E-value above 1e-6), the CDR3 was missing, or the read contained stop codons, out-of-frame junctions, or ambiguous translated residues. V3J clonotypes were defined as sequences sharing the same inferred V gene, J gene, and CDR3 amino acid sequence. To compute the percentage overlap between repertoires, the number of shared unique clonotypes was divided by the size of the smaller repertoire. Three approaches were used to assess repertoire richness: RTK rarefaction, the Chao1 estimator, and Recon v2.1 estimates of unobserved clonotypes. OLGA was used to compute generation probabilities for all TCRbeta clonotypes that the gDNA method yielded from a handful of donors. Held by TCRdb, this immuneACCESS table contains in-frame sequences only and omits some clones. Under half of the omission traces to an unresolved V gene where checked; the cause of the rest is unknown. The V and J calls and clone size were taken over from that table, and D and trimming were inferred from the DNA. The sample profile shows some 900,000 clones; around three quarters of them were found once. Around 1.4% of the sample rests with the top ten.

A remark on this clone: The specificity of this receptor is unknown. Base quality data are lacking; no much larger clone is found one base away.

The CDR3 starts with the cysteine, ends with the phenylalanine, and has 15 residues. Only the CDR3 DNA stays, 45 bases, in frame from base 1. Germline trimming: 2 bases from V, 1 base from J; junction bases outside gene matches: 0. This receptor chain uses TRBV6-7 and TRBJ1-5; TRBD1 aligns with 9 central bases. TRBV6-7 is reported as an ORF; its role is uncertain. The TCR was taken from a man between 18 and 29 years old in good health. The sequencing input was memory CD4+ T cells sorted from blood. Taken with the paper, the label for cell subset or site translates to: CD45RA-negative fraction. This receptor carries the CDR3 CASSYDRGSNQPQHF. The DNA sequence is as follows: TGTGCCAGCAGTTACGACAGGGGGAGCAATCAGCCCCAGCATTTT.